These 12 T cell receptor beta chains were all obtained from the same sample, sequenced in a study of T cell responses to AZD1222 COVID-19 vaccine. TCRdb's copy holds only in-frame clones and misses some; the assay was immunoSEQ multiplex PCR. The sample includes 150,000 to 180,000 clones, around 90% seen only once; the top ten take 3% to 3.5%. The sequencing here drew on peripheral blood, taken on day 0 of AZD1222 vaccination. The receptors stem from an adult in good health.

This sequence joins TRBV29-1 and TRBJ2-3; 9 positions match TRBD1. This CDR3 region has 15 residues. The ends lost 4 bases at V and 3 bases at J; junction bases unmatched: 8. Germline assignment: CDR1 SQVTM and CDR2 ANQGSEA. Here the CDR3 DNA reads TGCAGCGTTGTCCCCACAGGGGGCCGGACAGATACGCAGTATTTT. It translates to CSVVPTGGRTDTQYF.

This chain links TRBV7-2 with TRBJ1-2; a weak D match, TRBD1 (6 bases). There are 14 residues in the CDR3. The V gene lost 6 bases and the J gene lost 6 bases, with 17 bases spanning the gap. CDR1 and CDR2 (germline): SGHTA, FQGNSA. Written as DNA, the CDR3 is TGTGCCAGCAGAAAACAGGGAGATGGCCATGGCTACACCTTC. This codes for CASRKQGDGHGYTF.

The V and J genes are TRBV3-1 (or the pseudogene TRBV3-2) and TRBJ1-5, with TRBD1 as a possible D gene (6 bases). The CDR3 spans 18 residues. Germline V gene lookup returns CDR1 LGHDT and CDR2 YNNKEL (reference sequence). Trimming removed 8 bases from V and 3 bases from J, with 26 bases in between. Here the CDR3 reads CASRPGQGGRRDNQPQHF. In DNA, the CDR3 is TGTGCCAGCCGTCCGGGACAAGGCGGGCGGAGGGACAATCAGCCCCAGCATTTT.

The V and J genes are TRBV10-3 and TRBJ2-1; D is uncertain. V lost 4 bases, J lost 7 bases, and 8 bases lay in between. This CDR3 is 12 amino acids long. Germline V CDR1 and CDR2: ENHRY, SYGVKD. The CDR3 nucleotides are TGTGCCATCAGTGTCGTGGGGAATGAGCAGTTCTTC. This translates into CAISVVGNEQFF.

This chain connects TRBV7-9 to TRBJ1-5; perhaps TRBD1 as D (6 bases). The ends were cut back, 5 bases at V and 2 bases at J, with 16 bases in the middle. Germline V CDR1 and CDR2: SEHNR, FQNEAQ (reference sequence). The CDR3 loop spans 16 amino acids. The CDR3 DNA reads as TGTGCCAGCAGCACGGGCATTGGACAGCGCAATCAGCCCCAGCATTTT. It yields the protein CASSTGIGQRNQPQHF.

As DNA, the CDR3 is TGCAGTGCTAGTACGCATAACTCTGGAAACACCATATATTTT. This translates into CSASTHNSGNTIYF. This chain uses TRBV20-1 with TRBJ1-3; D is uncertain. CDR1 and CDR2 from the germline V gene are DFQATT and SNEGSKA (reference sequence). The CDR3 loop spans 14 amino acids. Trimming took off 3 bases at V and 0 bases at J, with 9 bases between the two ends.

The V call is TRBV19, the J call TRBJ2-4; D could derive from TRBD1 or TRBD2 (6 bases each). This CDR3 is 14 amino acids long. Germline V gives CDR1 LNHDA, CDR2 SQIVND (reference sequence). The V gene lost 7 bases and the J gene lost 5 bases, with 15 bases spanning the gap. The CDR3 DNA reads as TGTGCCAGTAAGGATGGGGGGCTTCAAAACATTCAGTACTTC. This sequence encodes CASKDGGLQNIQYF.

J is TRBJ1-5 and V is TRBV6-2 or TRBV6-3, with 8 bases identical to TRBD1. With V trimmed by 5 bases and J by 5 bases, 8 bases remained unmatched. The CDR3 has 15 amino acids. The germline CDR1 and CDR2 sequences are MNHEY and SVGEGT. This CDR3 reads CASSPHDRGDQPQHF. In nucleotides, the CDR3 is TGTGCCAGCAGTCCCCATGACAGGGGCGATCAGCCCCAGCATTTT.

This clone came up a few times. The chain recombines TRBV6-1 with TRBJ1-6; 10 nucleotides align to TRBD1. With 4 bases clipped from V and 1 base from J, the junction kept 4 bases outside the gene matches. This CDR3 region has 17 residues. The germline V gene has CDR1 MNHNS and CDR2 SASEGT. CDR3 sequence (DNA): TGTGCCAGCAGTGGGGGACAGGGGCAGTCCTATAATTCACCCCTCCACTTT. The encoded protein is CASSGGQGQSYNSPLHF.

In this sample, this clone turned up a few times. At one end the junction does not follow the germline gene, possibly because of a read error. The V call is TRBV27, the J call TRBJ2-7; tentatively, D is TRBD1 (6 bases). This CDR3 is built from 12 residues. Germline V gene lookup returns CDR1 MNHEY and CDR2 SMNVEV (reference sequence). The CDR3 region has the DNA TGTGCCAGCAGCTTATGGGGGCACGAGCAGTACTTC. It encodes CASSLWGHEQYF.

The chain joins TRBV19 to TRBJ1-5; no reliable D call. CDR1 and CDR2 from the germline V gene are LNHDA and SQIVND (reference sequence). This CDR3 contains 15 residues. V lost 3 bases and J 2 bases, leaving 11 bases between the germline ends. The CDR3 sequence is CASSISSFGNQPQHF. CDR3 in DNA: TGTGCCAGTAGTATCAGCAGTTTCGGCAATCAGCCCCAGCATTTT. Variable domain in full (rest from reference TRBV19 and TRBJ1-5): DGGITQSPKYLFRKEGQNVTLSCEQNLNHDAMYWYRQDPGQGLRLIYYSQIVNDFQKGDIAEGYSVSREKKESFPLTVTSAQKNPTAFYLCASSISSFGNQPQHFGDGTRLSIL.

This rearrangement joins TRBV9 to TRBJ2-5; 7 nucleotides line up with TRBD2. Unmatched junction bases numbered 13, after V lost 4 bases and J lost 4 bases. Germline V gene lookup returns CDR1 SGDLS and CDR2 YYNGEE. The CDR3 runs 16 residues. This CDR3 is CASSPSASGPGETQYF. Written as DNA, the CDR3 is TGTGCCAGCAGCCCCAGTGCTAGCGGTCCTGGAGAGACCCAGTACTTC.